This T cell receptor beta chain was captured in a study of shared clonotypes between healthy human individuals (dated by TCRdb to between 2020 and 2021). Turning to the overall study: The cohort included three men and two women between 18 and 49 years of age. For each donor, CD4 naive and CD4 memory were each run on three plates, CD8 naive on two plates, and CD8 memory on one plate. Libraries were prepared and TCR repertoires were sequenced by different laboratories using diverse techniques, in order to increase sequencing depth and limit assay-specific biases. Between about 0.8 and 9.5 billion PBMCs per donor were obtained by leukapheresis. Blood TCR repertoires of four to six healthy adults were deeply sequenced to estimate repertoire size and the extent of clonotype sharing between individuals.

General study outcomes and caveats: Rarefaction of sorted-subset datasets indicated incomplete sequencing despite the large sequencing depth. Naive subsets generally had larger estimated clonotype richness than memory subsets. Pairwise subsampling indicated that sequencing depth was expected to affect the degree of clonotype sharing among donors. Compared with non-shared clonotypes, clonotypes shared by all four sorted-subset donors had higher generation probabilities. The genetic and exposure-history diversity represented was limited by the small number of donors. Sampling was restricted to blood, and TCR repertoires in tissue are likely to differ from TCR repertoires in blood. Across a few donors, approximately 5% of naive CD4, roughly 3.8% of naive CD8, around 2.5% of memory CD4, and approximately 0.42% of memory CD8 clonotypes were shared.

CD8 naive samples were obtained by positive selection for CCR7 among CD45RO-negative cells, yielding a CD45RA+CCR7+ population from which TemRA cells were excluded. Healthy HIV-negative adults with no recently reported acute infections or vaccinations were included as donors. Every donor was a Caucasian adult living in Nashville, Tennessee, USA. After blood collection by leukapheresis, PBMCs were isolated using Ficoll-Histopaque density gradient centrifugation and then cryopreserved in the vapor phase of liquid nitrogen. Purity and quantity of every magnetically sorted T cell population were checked by analytical flow cytometry. Genomic DNA was isolated from every sorted fraction and measured by UV absorbance on a Nanodrop 2000c. Using the deep immunoSEQ assay, multiplex PCR amplified TCR CDR3 regions from genomic DNA. Extracted genomic DNA from each cell subset was spread evenly across all wells of several immunoSEQ 96-well plates, with each plate serving as a replicate. Each replicate PCR for sorted subsets received about 220 ng genomic DNA, equal to roughly 29,000 T cell genomes. Purified libraries were measured with a Qubit 3.0 fluorometer, size-checked on a Bioanalyzer 2100, and measured again with the KAPA Library Quantification kit. Each immunoSEQ 96-well plate was sequenced on its own single-read 150-cycle Illumina NextSeq 550 flow cell. The paper's data handling went like this. Because the immunoSEQ output held only junctional sequences and lacked quality scores, the filtering could not match the filtering applied to full-length reads. Sequences were annotated with PyIR, a Python wrapper for IgBLAST v1.9, and V/J genes and CDR3 were assigned using IMGT germline references. Reads with weak V/J assignments (E-value above 1e-6), missing CDR3, stop codons, out-of-frame junctions, or ambiguous translated residues were removed. V3J clonotypes were defined by identical inferred V gene, J gene, and CDR3 amino acid sequence. Percentage overlap between repertoires was calculated by dividing the number of shared unique clonotypes by the size of the smaller repertoire. Richness of each repertoire was evaluated using RTK rarefaction, the Chao1 estimator, and Recon v2.1 estimates of unobserved clonotypes. Generation probabilities were computed with OLGA for all TCRbeta clonotypes obtained by the gDNA method from several donors. The clones in this table, taken by TCRdb from immuneACCESS, are in-frame only. Not every clone is retained; where verified, under half of the shortfall comes from an unresolved V gene, and the cause of the rest is unknown. V, J and clone size are taken as reported in that table, and D and trimming were inferred from the DNA itself. The sample data list about 2 million clones, and around 96% of these were observed just once. Of the sample, 1% to 1.3% falls within the top ten clones.

Turning to this clone: Its antigen is still unknown. Base qualities are not at hand, and no much larger clone is one base apart.

Sequenced: naive CD8+ T cells sorted from blood. Per the publication, the cell subset or site label means: CD45RA+CCR7+. The TCR originated in a man younger than 35 in good health.

The DNA sequence is given as TGTGCCAGCAGCTTATCTCTAAACCTAAAAGAGACCCAGTACTTC. Its product reads: CASSLSLNLKETQYF. The chain is assembled from TRBV7-6 and TRBJ2-5; no D segment can be confidently identified. The germline V gene provides CDR1 SGHVS and CDR2 FNYEAQ. The CDR3 runs 15 amino acids, cysteine and phenylalanine included. Solely the CDR3 DNA is kept, with 45 bases framed from the first base. Relative to germline, V is 2 bases shorter and J is 3 bases shorter, with 13 bases between their ends.